This T cell receptor beta chain was sequenced during a study of T cell responses to AZD1222 COVID-19 vaccine. The overall study: It was second doses at about 4 or about 12 weeks that were pooled.

The V end lost 2 bases, the J end lost 3 bases, and 7 bases lay between the germline ends. The length of the CDR3 is 13 residues. Germline loops: CDR1 LGHDT, CDR2 YNNKEL (reference sequence). Findings and caveats of the study: No repertoire was sampled before or during the peak T cell response, only after it. Vaccine-associated CD4 TCRs spanned spike, dominant at 160-218 and 743-854.

Regarding this clone: Its antigen is not identified.

Sequencing used immunoSEQ multiplex PCR; TCRdb keeps in-frame clones, though not all of them. Of around 100,000 clones detected, over 75% appear once; the ten largest clones hold 16%. This receptor was identified in an adult in good health. The sample consisted of peripheral blood, taken on day 0 of AZD1222 vaccination. The chain combines TRBV3-1 (or the pseudogene TRBV3-2) with TRBJ1-1; no clear D gene. The CDR3 coding sequence is TGTGCCAGCAGCCAACTTCGGGACACTGAAGCTTTCTTT. This translates into CASSQLRDTEAFF.